This T cell receptor (beta chain) comes out of a study of T cells in localized non-small cell lung cancer. TCRdb keeps only in-frame clones here, not all; method: immunoSEQ multiplex PCR. The table shows approximately 22,000 clones, with about 90% occurring only once. With regard to this clone: Its specificity is unknown.

The CDR3 runs 14 residues. The germline V and J ends were trimmed by 3 bases and 6 bases, with 11 bases remaining between them. From germline, CDR1 is MNHNS and CDR2 SASEGT. Study-level points and caveats: Sequencing, confined to only one tumor region, leaves heterogeneity possible. Measurement of T cell clonality placed uninvolved adjacent lung highest, above the level in tumor. Appearing in adjacent lung were a median approximately 57 of the top 100 tumor clones.

The origin of this receptor is a male donor older than 55 with stage I squamous cell lung carcinoma. The sequencing used peripheral blood, collected before any cancer treatment. The rearrangement links TRBV6-1 to TRBJ2-2, with a tentative D call TRBD1 (6 bases). CDR3 coding DNA: TGTGCCAGCAGTGACTGGACAGAGGCCGGGGAGCTGTTTTTT. Its protein product is CASSDWTEAGELFF.